This TCR beta chain was sequenced in a study of blood T cell repertoires in COVID-19 (dated by TCRdb to 2018 to 2021). Some background on the complete study: Collaborator samples came from the United States, Italy and Spain and covered acute and convalescent phases of COVID-19. The prospective study material was composed of cDNA or gDNA derived from T cells, B-cell-depleted T cells, or PBMCs. The dataset comprised deeply sampled blood TCRbeta repertoires from subjects exposed to, actively infected with, or recovered from COVID-19. The repertoires were made available in a free public database intended to serve as a resource for research on the immune response to SARS-CoV-2. The samples were drawn from the first 160 participants of the ongoing ImmuneRACE study and from some 1,300 subjects provided by 6 global collaborators. Nearly every sample came with metadata listing a de-identified subject ID, COVID-19 status, age in years and sex. Where available, HLA class I and class II types were obtained from metadata supplied by the sample provider rather than from assay-based typing. Broad study findings and their caveats: The quantity of clinical and demographic metadata differed by source and by participant and was supplied without curation.

On this clone: Which antigen it targets is not known. No base quality information exists; no much larger clone differs at one position.

The collaborating institutions used their own protocols to collect whole blood in K2EDTA tubes. For TCRbeta analysis, collaborators shipped samples in one of three forms: frozen whole blood, isolated PBMCs, or DNA extracted from either of those sample types. TCRbeta CDR3 regions were amplified from genomic DNA by means of the immunoSEQ Assay, a bias-controlled multiplex PCR. Per the source publication's procedure: The number of nucleated cells in each sample was estimated by amplification of reference gene primers within the assay. To quantify the absolute abundance of each unique TCRbeta CDR3 rearrangement, sequence reads were collapsed and filtered. Productive Simpson clonality was computed per sample as the square root of Simpson's diversity index over productive rearrangements. Here the immuneACCESS table is served through TCRdb, limited to in-frame sequences with V and J called. Missing clones are a known gap in these copies; in checked studies unresolved V genes cover under half, and the rest lacks a known reason. That table supplies the V and J calls and clone size; D and trimming were determined from the DNA. This sample is represented by under 50,000 clones; 90% of them were singletons. Around 20% of the sample is in the top ten clones.

Taken from the germline V gene, the CDR1 and CDR2 loops are SGHRS and YFSETQ. Trimmed from V: 1 base; trimmed from J: 7 bases; junction bases lacking a gene match: 5. The cysteine opens and the phenylalanine closes a CDR3 of 14 amino acids. The entry retains the CDR3 DNA only, 42 bases that are in frame from base 1. The rearrangement joined TRBV5-1 to TRBJ2-5, and 9 bases in between align with TRBD1. Sample: peripheral blood. The sequence was obtained from a man between 70 and 80 years old with active COVID-19. The DNA sequence is TGCGCCAGCAGCTTGTGGACAGGGGAGATGACCCAGTACTTC. This is translated as CASSLWTGEMTQYF.